These 3 T cell receptor beta chains were sequenced from one sample in a study of identical twins. TCRdb analysed the 5' RACE reads with MiXCR anew, one entry per CDR3 protein. Of under 350,000 distinct CDR3 sequences listed, roughly 8.6% are singletons. The same specimen was also included in a second study, on yellow fever vaccine responses in identical twins.

Source material: CD8+ T cells sorted from blood. Source of these receptors: a woman aged 18 to 35 in good health.

This clonotype was seen more than once but under ten times. CDR3 in amino acids: CASSQDVDLAGVDTQYF. The CDR3 DNA sequence: TGCGCCAGCAGCCAAGATGTTGACCTAGCGGGAGTGGATACGCAGTATTTT. The rearrangement joins TRBV4-3 to TRBJ2-3; 10 positions agree with TRBD2. CDR1 is LGHNA and CDR2 is YSLEER in the germline V gene. The CDR3 is 17 residues long. Trimming at V came to 0 bases and at J to 6 bases, leaving 9 bases not matched to a gene.

The chain uses TRBV5-6 and TRBJ2-1; no reliable D call. CDR3 size: 11 residues. V gave up 4 bases and J gave up 9 bases, with 8 bases separating them. The germline gives CDR1 SGHDT, CDR2 YYEEEE. The CDR3 DNA sequence: TGTGCCAGCAGCCTACAAGCTGAGCAGTTCTTC. It translates to CASSLQAEQFF.

At least ten counts were recorded for this clonotype. The chain employs TRBV12-3 or TRBV12-4 and TRBJ2-1, with 10 bases matching TRBD1. With V trimmed by 5 bases and J by 3 bases, 4 bases remained unmatched. The CDR3 spans 15 residues. The CDR3 DNA is TGTGCCAGCAGTCCGCGGGACAGGGGCTACAATGAGCAGTTCTTC. It yields the protein CASSPRDRGYNEQFF.